This TCR beta chain appears in the sequencing data of a study of cytomegalovirus exposure and HLA in healthy donors. Study at large: Approximately 80 million unique TCRs from HLA-typed donors were held in an early data release.

The study, taken as a whole, reports: In an earlier analysis, in 540 or so donors, most V segments appeared productive either ~90% or ~30% of the time.

60 Vbeta and 13 Jbeta primers were used in PCR. The repertoire was sequenced with immunoSEQ multiplex PCR; TCRdb's copy has only in-frame clones and lacks some. The sample consists of 110,000 to 150,000 clones, approximately 83% of them appearing once. The CDR3 is 17 amino acids. The V segment lost 0 bases and the J segment 3 bases; nucleotides outside the gene matches: 8. CDR1 and CDR2 from the germline V gene are MGHRA and YSYEKL. With regard to this clone: Its antigen is not identified.

Sequencing used PBMCs. The clonotype was recovered from a woman in her thirties or forties in good health and CMV-seronegative. The chain recombines TRBV4-1 with TRBJ2-7; 10 bases agree with TRBD1. CDR3 DNA: TGCGCCAGCAGCCAAGATCTAGAGACAGGGGGCATCTACGAGCAGTACTTC. Its protein product is CASSQDLETGGIYEQYF.